The 28 T cell receptor beta chains listed next were all sequenced from one sample in a study of identical twins. MiXCR was run by TCRdb on the 5' RACE reads, yielding one entry per CDR3 protein. The sample comprises roughly 690,000 distinct CDR3 sequences, around 6% of which are singletons, and roughly 1.6% rests with the top ten. The sample was naive T cells sorted from blood. The receptors stem from a man younger than 35 in good health.

The rearrangement uses TRBV20-1 and TRBJ2-5; 8 bases map to TRBD2. The germline gives CDR1 DFQATT, CDR2 SNEGSKA (reference sequence). The CDR3 extends over 15 amino acids. The trim removed 6 bases at V and 5 bases at J, leaving 14 bases unmatched. DNA of the CDR3: TGCAGTGCCAGTGAACCCGGACTAGCCCGGGAGACCCAGTACTTC. Protein product: CSASEPGLARETQYF.

This clonotype showed up just a few times. The V call is TRBV27, the J call TRBJ2-3; TRBD1 aligns across 8 bases. With 2 bases clipped from V and 5 bases from J, the junction kept 9 bases outside the gene matches. CDR3 length: 16 amino acids. Germline V gene data show CDR1 as MNHEY and CDR2 as SMNVEV (reference sequence). The CDR3 sequence: CASSLRSRGQEDTQYF. In nucleotides, the CDR3 is TGTGCCAGCAGTTTACGAAGCAGGGGGCAGGAAGATACGCAGTATTTT.

This clonotype was detected ten times or more. The J gene is TRBJ2-2, the V gene TRBV3-1; unclear D gene. CDR1 is LGHDT and CDR2 is YNNKEL in the germline V gene (reference sequence). Trimming shortened V by 5 bases and J by 4 bases, and 11 bases separated the two germline ends. The CDR3 contains 14 residues. CDR3 nucleotides: TGTGCCAGCAGCTTACCTACCGGCACCGGGGAGCTGTTTTTT. It specifies CASSLPTGTGELFF.

This clonotype showed up many times. V and J are TRBV6-5 and TRBJ2-1; D gene unclear. Germline V CDR1 and CDR2: MNHEY, SVGAGI. Between the trimmed V and J ends, which lost 0 bases and 8 bases, there was a span of 2 bases. This CDR3 contains 11 residues. Here the CDR3 DNA reads TGTGCCAGCAGTTACTCTTATGAGCAGTTCTTC. It specifies CASSYSYEQFF.

The chain combines TRBV11-2 with TRBJ1-2, with a tentative D call TRBD1 (6 bases). The CDR3 is 15 amino acids. Germline V lookup: CDR1 SGHAT, CDR2 FQNNGV. V was cut by 6 bases and J by 0 bases, with 14 bases left in between. CDR3 nucleotide sequence: TGTGCCAGCAGTCTATCGACAGGCCCTAACTATGGCTACACCTTC. It is translated as CASSLSTGPNYGYTF.

This clonotype occurred a few times. This rearrangement joins TRBV2 to TRBJ2-1; TRBD2 aligns across 11 bases. Trimming at V came to 4 bases and at J to 0 bases, leaving 8 bases not matched to a gene. Germline V gene data show CDR1 as SNHLY and CDR2 as FYNNEI. The CDR3 is 18 amino acids. The CDR3 reads CASSGGTSGNRSYNEQFF. DNA for the CDR3: TGTGCCAGCAGTGGCGGGACTAGCGGAAATCGCTCCTACAATGAGCAGTTCTTC.

The V call is TRBV6-5, the J call TRBJ2-7, with TRBD1 identical over 8 bases. The germline gives CDR1 MNHEY, CDR2 SVGAGI. This CDR3 is 14 amino acids long. J was trimmed by 9 bases and V by 3 bases; bases with no gene match: 10. For the CDR3, the DNA is TGTGCCAGCAGTTATCCACCCGGGACAGGCGTGCAGTACTTC. The encoded protein is CASSYPPGTGVQYF.

This clonotype was picked up many times. The V gene is TRBV20-1, the J gene TRBJ2-2, with no clear D. CDR1 is DFQATT, CDR2 SNEGSKA, per germline (reference sequence). CDR3 length equals 16 residues. V was clipped by 3 bases and J by 0 bases, with 14 bases between them. The CDR3 DNA reads TGCAGTGCTAGTAGGCTGGGCGGCGCGAACACCGGGGAGCTGTTTTTT. This translates into CSASRLGGANTGELFF.

A remark on this clonotype: A much more abundant neighbour one base away suggests this may be a read error. V is TRBV5-1 and J is TRBJ2-1; D gene unclear. Germline assignment: CDR1 SGHRS and CDR2 YFSETQ. There are 12 residues in the CDR3. Deletions cut 1 base from V and 12 bases from J, with 11 bases between. The CDR3 region is CASSLTSFVQFF. The CDR3 DNA reads as TGCGCCAGCAGCTTGACCAGTTTCGTGCAGTTCTTC.

There are many counts of this clonotype. The rearrangement joins TRBV29-1 to TRBJ2-1; 11 positions match TRBD2. V trimming: 6 bases; J trimming: 4 bases; junction bases outside the gene matches: 8. The CDR3 spans 15 residues. From germline, CDR1 is SQVTM and CDR2 ANQGSEA. In nucleotides, the CDR3 is TGCAGCGTAACTAGCGGGAGTAGTCTGTACAATGAGCAGTTCTTC. This sequence encodes CSVTSGSSLYNEQFF.

The sample holds many counts of this clonotype. The CDR3 loop reads CSVASGRYTDTQYF. CDR3 nucleotide sequence: TGCAGTGTCGCAAGCGGGAGGTACACAGATACGCAGTATTTT. The rearrangement joins TRBV20-1 to TRBJ2-3; the match to TRBD2 covers 9 bases. Germline CDR1 DFQATT, CDR2 SNEGSKA (reference sequence). The V segment lost 7 bases and the J segment 2 bases; nucleotides outside the gene matches: 7. The CDR3 covers 14 residues.

This chain uses TRBV11-2 with TRBJ1-4, with D unresolved. The CDR3 is made up of 14 amino acids. Trimming cost V 4 bases and J 4 bases, with 10 bases left between them. Looked up from germline, CDR1 is SGHAT and CDR2 is FQNNGV. The CDR3 sequence is CASSSTAINEKLFF. CDR3 coding DNA: TGTGCCAGCAGCTCGACGGCTATTAATGAAAAACTGTTTTTT.

This clonotype was counted between two and nine times. In DNA form, the CDR3 reads TGCGCCAGCAGCTTGGTGGGCCTAATAGGAGAGACCCAGTACTTC. This sequence encodes CASSLVGLIGETQYF. This rearrangement joins TRBV5-1 to TRBJ2-5; D is undetermined. Trimming left V 0 bases short and J 4 bases short, with 13 bases between. Germline V gene sequence: CDR1 SGHRS, CDR2 YFSETQ. CDR3 length: 15 residues.

Turning to this clonotype: A read error is possible here, since a much larger clone lies one base away. The missing conserved phenylalanine or tryptophan at the end of this CDR3 makes a read error likely. The chain is built from TRBV10-3 and TRBJ2-3, with D unresolved. Germline V lookup: CDR1 ENHRY, CDR2 SYGVKD. Trimming left V 8 bases short and J 2 bases short, with 8 bases between. The CDR3 has 12 residues. CDR3 DNA: TGTGCCATCGGGCCCCTCACAGATACGCAGTATTGT. Its translation is CAIGPLTDTQYC.

The chain couples TRBV28 to TRBJ1-5; 7 bases match TRBD1. The germline gives CDR1 MDHEN, CDR2 SYDVKM. The CDR3 spans 16 residues. V lost 2 bases to trimming and J lost 1 base; unmatched junction nucleotides: 5. The CDR3 sequence is CASSLVQGVSNQPQHF. As DNA, the CDR3 is TGTGCCAGCAGTTTAGTCCAGGGGGTAAGCAATCAGCCCCAGCATTTT.

This clonotype was seen many times. The CDR3 loop reads CASSLAQSSYEQYF. The CDR3 DNA sequence: TGTGCCAGCAGCTTAGCGCAAAGTTCCTACGAGCAGTACTTC. The rearrangement joins TRBV7-8 to TRBJ2-7; no reliable D call. The CDR3 has 14 residues. Germline V gene lookup returns CDR1 SGHVS and CDR2 FQNEAQ. V was clipped by 0 bases and J by 1 base, with 7 bases between them.

This clonotype was counted many times. This chain connects TRBV12-3 or TRBV12-4 to TRBJ2-2; TRBD2 matches 7 bases. Germline trimming cut 3 bases from V and 4 bases from J; bases unmatched to any gene: 8. CDR3 length: 16 residues. This CDR3 is CASSLTLAARTGELFF. As DNA, the CDR3 is TGTGCCAGCAGTTTGACCCTAGCGGCCCGCACCGGGGAGCTGTTTTTT.

This clonotype has just a few counts. This chain links TRBV7-9 with TRBJ2-7; D gene ambiguous. The CDR3 contains 13 residues. V lost 11 bases, J lost 0 bases, and 14 bases lay in between. Germline V gene lookup returns CDR1 SEHNR and CDR2 FQNEAQ (reference sequence). The DNA for the CDR3 is TGTGCCGGCGCGCCGGTGGGCTCCTACGAGCAGTACGTC. It encodes CAGAPVGSYEQYV.

V usage is TRBV11-1 and J usage is TRBJ2-7; 8 bases match TRBD1. Germline trimming cut 5 bases from V and 0 bases from J; bases unmatched to any gene: 9. The length of the CDR3 is 16 residues. In germline, CDR1 is SGHAT, CDR2 FQDESV (reference sequence). This CDR3 is CASSGNRDRNSYEQYF. The CDR3 DNA reads as TGTGCCAGCAGCGGCAACCGGGACAGGAACTCCTACGAGCAGTACTTC.

This clonotype was observed many times. The rearrangement uses TRBV5-1 and TRBJ2-7, with TRBD1 matching over 7 bases. This CDR3 is built from 12 residues. Germline CDR1 SGHRS, CDR2 YFSETQ. Germline trimming cut 5 bases from V and 3 bases from J; bases unmatched to any gene: 2. This CDR3 reads CASRRDSYEQYF. CDR3 bases: TGCGCCAGCAGACGGGACAGCTACGAGCAGTACTTC.

This clonotype was seen at least ten times. This rearrangement joins TRBV12-3 or TRBV12-4 to TRBJ2-3; D perhaps matches TRBD2 (6 bases). The CDR3 runs 16 residues. Trimming stripped 3 bases from V and 0 bases from J, with 13 bases between. CDR3: CASSFRRDSSTDTQYF. Here the CDR3 DNA reads TGTGCCAGCAGTTTCCGTAGGGACTCAAGCACAGATACGCAGTATTTT.

The V call is TRBV5-1, the J call TRBJ2-5, with 8 nucleotides matching TRBD2. The CDR3 totals 16 residues. Trimming removed 2 bases from V and 5 bases from J; junction bases left unmatched: 11. CDR1 SGHRS and CDR2 YFSETQ come from the germline V gene. Here the CDR3 reads CASSLTTSALSETQYF. CDR3 nucleotides: TGCGCCAGCAGCTTAACGACTAGCGCACTTTCCGAGACCCAGTACTTC.

A few counts support this clonotype. The V call is TRBV19, the J call TRBJ2-1, with unresolved D. There are 16 residues in the CDR3. In germline, CDR1 is LNHDA, CDR2 SQIVND (reference sequence). Deletions cut 6 bases from V and 0 bases from J, with 15 bases between. CDR3 sequence (DNA): TGTGCCAGTAGCCATGACCGTTTCGCCTCCTACAATGAGCAGTTCTTC. It is translated as CASSHDRFASYNEQFF.

This clonotype was seen more than once but under ten times. This chain uses TRBV20-1 with TRBJ1-2; 11 bases fit TRBD1. The CDR3 spans 13 residues. V shed 6 bases and J 9 bases; nucleotides not matched to a gene: 9. Germline assignment: CDR1 DFQATT and CDR2 SNEGSKA (reference sequence). The CDR3 region is CSASGQGARSYTF. The CDR3 nucleotides read TGCAGTGCCTCAGGACAGGGGGCGCGGAGCTACACCTTC.

The table lists this clonotype with many counts. The genes are TRBV11-2 and TRBJ2-5, with a possible D match to TRBD2 (6 bases). This CDR3 has 15 residues. Germline CDR1 reads SGHAT; CDR2 reads FQNNGV. Trimming pared 1 base from V and 3 bases from J, leaving 12 bases between. The CDR3 sequence: CASSLGLVEKETQYF. The CDR3 DNA reads as TGTGCCAGCAGCTTAGGACTAGTTGAGAAAGAGACCCAGTACTTC.

This clonotype was recorded a few times. The rearrangement uses TRBV13 and TRBJ2-7; D is tentatively TRBD1 or TRBD2 (5 bases each). Germline lookup yields CDR1 PRHDT and CDR2 FYEKMQ (reference sequence). The CDR3 sequence is 16 residues long. Deletions cut 4 bases from V and 0 bases from J, with 16 bases between. The CDR3 bases are TGTGCCAGCAGCTCGCGTGGGGGAAGGGGCTCCTACGAGCAGTACTTC. Translation: CASSSRGGRGSYEQYF.

This clonotype was observed a few times. The chain recombines TRBV4-1 with TRBJ2-4, with 12 nucleotides matching TRBD2. The length of the CDR3 is 17 residues. J gave up 0 bases and V 2 bases, and 2 bases lay outside the gene matches. CDR1 and CDR2 from the germline V gene are MGHRA and YSYEKL. The CDR3 region is CASSQPGLAGAKNIQYF. In DNA, the CDR3 is TGCGCCAGCAGCCAACCGGGACTAGCGGGAGCCAAAAACATTCAGTACTTC.

In its sample, this clonotype was seen many times. This chain connects TRBV29-1 to TRBJ2-1; D unclear. Germline CDR1 and CDR2: SQVTM and ANQGSEA. The CDR3 is made up of 9 amino acids. Trimming shortened V by 7 bases and J by 5 bases, and 3 bases separated the two germline ends. DNA for the CDR3: TGCAGCGCCGACAATGAGCAGTTCTTC. Amino acids: CSADNEQFF.